This TCR beta chain is from a study of blood T cell repertoires in COVID-19. Study information: Acute and convalescent COVID-19 specimens originated in the United States, Italy and Spain. Nucleic acid was either cDNA or gDNA, and it came from T cells, B-cell-depleted T cells, or PBMCs.

The CDR3 loop spans 16 amino acids. The J segment lost 9 bases and the V segment lost 0 bases, leaving 10 bases of the junction unmatched. Germline CDR1 reads MNHEY; CDR2 reads SVGAGI. In the original workflow: It was from reference gene primer amplification that nucleated cell counts were estimated. Assay used: immunoSEQ multiplex PCR; TCRdb lists only in-frame clones, some missing. V, J and clone size are taken as reported in that table, and D and trimming were inferred from the DNA itself. The table lists around 95,000 clones, about 80% of them singletons. The chain recombines TRBV6-5 with TRBJ2-5; 10 nucleotides match TRBD2. The receptor was isolated from a woman between 70 and 85 years old with acute or convalescent COVID-19. The source material was peripheral blood. The CDR3 loop is CASSYSVAGGLEAQYF. CDR3 DNA: TGTGCCAGCAGTTACTCAGTAGCGGGGGGACTTGAGGCCCAGTACTTC.